The present entry profiles one T cell receptor (beta chain) with its context. Its antigen remains unknown. V was trimmed by 5 bases and J by 0 bases, leaving 14 bases between them. The CDR3 runs to 15 residues. The germline V gene has CDR1 LNHDA and CDR2 SQIVND (reference sequence). These data come from a study of cytomegalovirus exposure and HLA in healthy donors. Study-wide findings and caveats: Reports credit the classifier with highly specific, highly sensitive diagnosis of cytomegalovirus status.

The assay was immunoSEQ multiplex PCR, and TCRdb's table has in-frame clones only and misses some. The table shows about 200,000 clones, with 84% occurring only once. This TCR came from a woman in her 30s in good health and CMV-seropositive. The J gene is TRBJ2-7, the V gene TRBV19; D perhaps matches TRBD2 (6 bases). The sample was PBMCs. This CDR3 is CASSYVGGRSYEQYF. The CDR3 coding sequence is TGTGCCAGTAGTTATGTCGGGGGACGCTCCTACGAGCAGTACTTC.